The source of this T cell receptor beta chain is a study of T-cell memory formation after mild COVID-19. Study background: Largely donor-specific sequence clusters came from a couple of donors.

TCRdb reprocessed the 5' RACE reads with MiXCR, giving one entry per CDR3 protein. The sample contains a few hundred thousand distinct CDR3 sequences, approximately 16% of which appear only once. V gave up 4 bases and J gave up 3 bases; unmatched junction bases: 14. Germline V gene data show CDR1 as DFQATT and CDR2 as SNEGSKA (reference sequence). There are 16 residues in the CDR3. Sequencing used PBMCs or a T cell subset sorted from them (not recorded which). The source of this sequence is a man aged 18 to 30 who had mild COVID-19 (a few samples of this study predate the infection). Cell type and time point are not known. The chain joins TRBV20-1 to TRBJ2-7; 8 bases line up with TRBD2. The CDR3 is CSATPSPVAGFYEQYF. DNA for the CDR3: TGCAGTGCTACTCCAAGTCCGGTAGCGGGGTTCTACGAGCAGTACTTC.